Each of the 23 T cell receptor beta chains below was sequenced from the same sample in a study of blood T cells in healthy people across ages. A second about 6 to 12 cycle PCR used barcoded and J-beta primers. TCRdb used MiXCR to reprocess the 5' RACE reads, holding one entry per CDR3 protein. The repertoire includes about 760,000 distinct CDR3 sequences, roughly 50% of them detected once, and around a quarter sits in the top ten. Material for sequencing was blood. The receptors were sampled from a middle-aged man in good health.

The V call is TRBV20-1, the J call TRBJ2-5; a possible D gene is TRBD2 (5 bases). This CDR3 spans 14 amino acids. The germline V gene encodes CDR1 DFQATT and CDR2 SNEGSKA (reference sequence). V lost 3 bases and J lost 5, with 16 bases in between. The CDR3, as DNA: TGCAGTGCTAGTAGGACTGGGCTGTTTGAGACCCAGTACTTC. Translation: CSASRTGLFETQYF.

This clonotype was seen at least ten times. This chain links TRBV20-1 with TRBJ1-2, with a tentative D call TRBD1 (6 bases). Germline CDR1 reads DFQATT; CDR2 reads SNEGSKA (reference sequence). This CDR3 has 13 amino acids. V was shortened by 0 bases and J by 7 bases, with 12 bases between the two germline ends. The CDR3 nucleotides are TGCAGTGCTAGAGAGGGGGCAACTATTGGCTACACCTTC. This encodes CSAREGATIGYTF.

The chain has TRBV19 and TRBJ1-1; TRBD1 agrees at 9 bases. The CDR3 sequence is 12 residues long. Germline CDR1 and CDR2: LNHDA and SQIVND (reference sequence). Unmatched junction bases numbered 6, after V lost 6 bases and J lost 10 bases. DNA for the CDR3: TGTGCCAGTAGGATGGACAGGGGTCGAGCTTTCTTT. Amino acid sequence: CASRMDRGRAFF.

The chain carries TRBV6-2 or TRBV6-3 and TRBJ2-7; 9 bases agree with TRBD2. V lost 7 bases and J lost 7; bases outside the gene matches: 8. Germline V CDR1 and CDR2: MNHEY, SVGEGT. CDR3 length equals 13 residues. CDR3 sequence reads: CASKTSGYNEQYF. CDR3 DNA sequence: TGTGCCAGCAAGACTAGCGGCTACAATGAGCAGTACTTC.

DNA for the CDR3: TGTGCCAGCAGTCTCTCGGGACAGAGGGATCAGCCCCAGCATTTT. It codes for CASSLSGQRDQPQHF. The rearrangement joins TRBV12-3 or TRBV12-4 to TRBJ1-5, with 7 positions matching TRBD1. The CDR3 spans 15 residues. The trim removed 5 bases at V and 5 bases at J, leaving 9 bases unmatched.

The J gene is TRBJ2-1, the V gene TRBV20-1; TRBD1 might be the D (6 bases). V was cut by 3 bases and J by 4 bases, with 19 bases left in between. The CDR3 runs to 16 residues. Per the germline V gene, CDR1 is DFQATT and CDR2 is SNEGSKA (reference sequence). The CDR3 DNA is TGCAGTGCTAGGGATTACATCGGACAGAAATACAATGAGCAGTTCTTC. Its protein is CSARDYIGQKYNEQFF.

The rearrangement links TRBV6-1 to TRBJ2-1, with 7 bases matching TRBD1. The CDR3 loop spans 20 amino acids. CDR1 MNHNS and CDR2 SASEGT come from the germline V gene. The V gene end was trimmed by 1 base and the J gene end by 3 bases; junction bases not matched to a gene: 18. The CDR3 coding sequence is TGTGCCAGCAGTGAAGGTATGGTTCCCGGACCGGGACAGATCTACAATGAGCAGTTCTTC. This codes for CASSEGMVPGPGQIYNEQFF.

In nucleotides, the CDR3 is TGTGCCACCAGTGATTTTGGTCGGGGGAGGGATACGCAGTATTTT. This gives the protein CATSDFGRGRDTQYF. The chain uses TRBV24-1 and TRBJ2-3; D perhaps matches TRBD2 (6 bases). V was trimmed by 1 base and J by 6 bases, leaving 13 bases between them. Germline-derived CDR1 and CDR2 are KGHDR and SFDVKD. The CDR3 extends over 15 amino acids.

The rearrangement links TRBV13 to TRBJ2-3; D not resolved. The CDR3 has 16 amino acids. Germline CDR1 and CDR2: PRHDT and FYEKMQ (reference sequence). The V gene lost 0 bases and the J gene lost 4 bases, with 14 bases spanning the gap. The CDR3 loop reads CASSLGDRFHPDTQYF. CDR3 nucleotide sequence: TGTGCCAGCAGCTTAGGGGACCGCTTTCACCCAGATACGCAGTATTTT.

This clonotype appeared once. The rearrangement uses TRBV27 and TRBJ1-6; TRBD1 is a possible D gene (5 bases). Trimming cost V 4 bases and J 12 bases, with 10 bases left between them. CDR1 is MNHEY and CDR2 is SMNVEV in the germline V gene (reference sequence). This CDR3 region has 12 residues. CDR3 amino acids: CASSSQGKPLHF. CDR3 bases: TGTGCCAGCAGTTCCCAGGGTAAACCCCTCCACTTT.

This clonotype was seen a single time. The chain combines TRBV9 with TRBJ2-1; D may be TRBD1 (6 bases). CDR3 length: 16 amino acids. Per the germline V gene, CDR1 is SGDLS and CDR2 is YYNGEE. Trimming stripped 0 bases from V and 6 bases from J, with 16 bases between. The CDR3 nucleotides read TGTGCCAGCAGCGTAGTAGTGGGGGCGAAGGGCAATGAGCAGTTCTTC. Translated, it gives CASSVVVGAKGNEQFF.

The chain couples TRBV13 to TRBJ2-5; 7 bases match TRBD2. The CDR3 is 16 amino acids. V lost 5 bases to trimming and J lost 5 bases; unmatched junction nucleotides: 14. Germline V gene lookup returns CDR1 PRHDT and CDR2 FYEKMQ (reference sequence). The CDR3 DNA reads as TGTGCCAGCAGCCCGGGACTAACGGGAGTGGGGGAGACCCAGTACTTC. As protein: CASSPGLTGVGETQYF.

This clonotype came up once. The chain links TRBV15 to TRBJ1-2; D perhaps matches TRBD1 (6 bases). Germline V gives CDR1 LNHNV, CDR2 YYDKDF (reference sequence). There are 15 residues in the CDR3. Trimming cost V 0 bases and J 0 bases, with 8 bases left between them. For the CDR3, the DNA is TGTGCCACCAGCAGAGAGGGGGGCTCTAACTATGGCTACACCTTC. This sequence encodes CATSREGGSNYGYTF.

CDR3 sequence: CASSEAGTKQETQYF. The CDR3 DNA is TGTGCCAGCAGTGAGGCAGGGACAAAACAAGAGACCCAGTACTTC. V usage is TRBV25-1 and J usage is TRBJ2-5; a possible D gene is TRBD1 (6 bases). Trimming stripped 3 bases from V and 2 bases from J, with 13 bases between. Germline assignment: CDR1 MGHDK and CDR2 SYGVNS. The CDR3 consists of 15 residues.

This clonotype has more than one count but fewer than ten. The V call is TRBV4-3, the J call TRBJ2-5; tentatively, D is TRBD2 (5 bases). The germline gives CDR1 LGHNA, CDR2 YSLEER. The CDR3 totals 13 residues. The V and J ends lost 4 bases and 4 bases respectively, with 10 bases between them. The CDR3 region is CASSPFEGETQYF. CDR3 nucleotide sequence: TGCGCCAGCAGCCCGTTCGAGGGAGAGACCCAGTACTTC.

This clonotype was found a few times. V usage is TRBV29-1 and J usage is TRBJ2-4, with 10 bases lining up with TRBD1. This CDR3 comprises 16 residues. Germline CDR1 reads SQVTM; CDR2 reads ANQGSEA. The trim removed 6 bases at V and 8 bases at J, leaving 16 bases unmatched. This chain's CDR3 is CSVSQTGGLNGDIQYF. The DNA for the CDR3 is TGCAGCGTGAGCCAGACAGGGGGCTTAAACGGGGACATTCAGTACTTC.

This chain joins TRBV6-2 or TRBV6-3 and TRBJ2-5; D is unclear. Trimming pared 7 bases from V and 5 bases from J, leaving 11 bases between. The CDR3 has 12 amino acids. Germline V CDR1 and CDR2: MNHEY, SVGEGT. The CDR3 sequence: CASKKTGETQYF. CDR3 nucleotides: TGTGCCAGCAAGAAAACCGGGGAGACCCAGTACTTC.

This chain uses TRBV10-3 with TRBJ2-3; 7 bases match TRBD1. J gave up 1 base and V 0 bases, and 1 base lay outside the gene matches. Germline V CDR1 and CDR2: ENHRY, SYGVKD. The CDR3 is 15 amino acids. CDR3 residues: CAISESGTGTDTQYF. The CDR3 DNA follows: TGTGCCATCAGTGAGTCGGGGACAGGCACAGATACGCAGTATTTT.

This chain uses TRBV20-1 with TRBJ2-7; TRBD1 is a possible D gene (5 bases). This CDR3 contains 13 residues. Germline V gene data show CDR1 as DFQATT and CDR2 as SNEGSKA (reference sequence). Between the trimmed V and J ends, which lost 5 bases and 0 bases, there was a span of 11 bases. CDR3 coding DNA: TGCAGTGCTCCCCGGACAAGCTCCTACGAGCAGTACTTC. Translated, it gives CSAPRTSSYEQYF.

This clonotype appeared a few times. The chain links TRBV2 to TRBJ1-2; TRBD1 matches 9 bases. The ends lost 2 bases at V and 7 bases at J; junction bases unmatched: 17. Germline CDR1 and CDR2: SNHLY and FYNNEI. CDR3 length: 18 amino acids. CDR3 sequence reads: CASSEKSIGTGWASGYTF. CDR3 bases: TGTGCCAGCAGTGAAAAGAGTATTGGGACAGGGTGGGCCAGTGGCTACACCTTC.

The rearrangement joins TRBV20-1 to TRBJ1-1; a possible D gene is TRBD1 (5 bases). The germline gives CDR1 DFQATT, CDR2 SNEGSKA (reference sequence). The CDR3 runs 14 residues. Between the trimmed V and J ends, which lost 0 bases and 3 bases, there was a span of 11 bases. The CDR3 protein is CSAREGGGYTEAFF. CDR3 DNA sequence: TGCAGTGCTAGAGAGGGGGGAGGCTACACTGAAGCTTTCTTT.

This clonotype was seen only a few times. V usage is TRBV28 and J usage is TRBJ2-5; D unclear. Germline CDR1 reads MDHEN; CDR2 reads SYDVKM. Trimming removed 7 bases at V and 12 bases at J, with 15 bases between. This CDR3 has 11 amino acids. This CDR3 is CASNHWQAKYF. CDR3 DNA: TGTGCCAGCAACCATTGGCAGGCTAAGTACTTC. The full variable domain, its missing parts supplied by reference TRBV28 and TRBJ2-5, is DVKVTQSSRYLVKRTGEKVFLECVQDMDHENMFWYRQDPGLGLRLIYFSYDVKMKEKGDIPEGYSVSREKKERFSLILESASTNQTSMYLCASNHWQAKYFGPGTRLLVL.

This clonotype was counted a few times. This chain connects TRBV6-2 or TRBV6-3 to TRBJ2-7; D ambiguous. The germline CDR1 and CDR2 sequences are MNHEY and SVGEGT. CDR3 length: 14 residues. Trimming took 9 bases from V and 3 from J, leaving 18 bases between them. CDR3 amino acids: CARRPARLLYEQYF. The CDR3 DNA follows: TGTGCCAGGAGGCCCGCGCGCTTACTCTACGAGCAGTACTTC.